This is a list of T cell receptor beta chains from one sample in a study of shared clonotypes between healthy human individuals. Profiling relied on immunoSEQ multiplex PCR, and the TCRdb table lists in-frame clones only, not all of them. The sample contains around 1,900,000 clones, about 94% of which appear only once. Sequencing input: naive CD8+ T cells from PBMCs. These receptors came from a man aged 18 to 29 in good health. Some clones in this sample may be carry-over from other donors' samples. Each CDR3 is given with its conserved first and last residue. A D gene is named only where the DNA matches it firmly. Size is stated for part of the rows, as once, few or many counts, or as a class when the clone is expanded.

CDR3	DNA	V	J	size	D
CASSSSLAGSPYEQYF	TGTGCCAGCAGCTCGTCGCTAGCGGGATCCCCCTACGAGCAGTACTTC	TRBV7-9	TRBJ2-7	-	TRBD2
CASTKSRQGNEAFF	TGTGCCAGCACCAAGTCGAGACAGGGCAATGAAGCTTTCTTT	TRBV6-5	TRBJ1-1	-	TRBD1
CAISEPPGTSFYEQYF	TGTGCCATCAGTGAACCGCCCGGGACTAGCTTCTACGAGCAGTACTTC	TRBV10-3	TRBJ2-7	-	TRBD2
CASRENAGISYEQYF	TGTGCCAGCAGAGAGAATGCTGGGATATCCTACGAGCAGTACTTC	TRBV6-1	TRBJ2-7	-	-
CASSLLSNTGELFF	TGTGCCAGCAGTTTACTCTCGAACACCGGGGAGCTGTTTTTT	TRBV27	TRBJ2-2	-	-
CASSYGPGRAPNTEAFF	TGTGCCAGCAGTTATGGCCCGGGTAGGGCTCCGAACACTGAAGCTTTCTTT	TRBV28	TRBJ1-1	-	-
CASRDPVLLEAPGANVLTF	TGTGCCAGCAGGGACCCCGTGCTTTTAGAGGCTCCTGGGGCCAACGTCCTGACTTTC	TRBV2	TRBJ2-6	-	-
CASSSAENTEAFF	TGTGCCAGCAGCTCGGCAGAGAACACTGAAGCTTTCTTT	TRBV7-9	TRBJ1-1	-	-
CASRPLAGVTDTQYF	TGTGCCAGCAGACCTCTAGCGGGCGTAACAGATACGCAGTATTTT	TRBV7-9	TRBJ2-3	-	TRBD2
CASSFSRGMNTEAFF	TGTGCCAGCAGTTTTTCCAGGGGAATGAACACTGAAGCTTTCTTT	TRBV27	TRBJ1-1	-	-
CASRSGQASSYEQYF	TGTGCCAGCAGAAGCGGACAGGCATCCTCCTACGAGCAGTACTTC	TRBV6-5	TRBJ2-7	-	TRBD1
CATSTGFANTGELFF	TGTGCCACCAGCACAGGGTTCGCGAACACCGGGGAGCTGTTTTTT	TRBV15	TRBJ2-2	-	-
CASTLGTGAANYGYTF	TGTGCCAGTACCCTGGGGACCGGGGCGGCTAACTATGGCTACACCTTC	TRBV19	TRBJ1-2	once	-
CASSFLGSGSLYTQYF	TGTGCCAGCAGTTTTTTGGGTAGCGGGAGTCTTTATACGCAGTATTTT	TRBV27	TRBJ2-3	-	TRBD2
CANRLAGEGNEQFF	TGTGCCAACCGACTAGCGGGAGAGGGTAATGAGCAGTTCTTC	TRBV28	TRBJ2-1	-	TRBD2
CASVSSGGVTDTQYF	TGTGCTAGTGTTTCTAGCGGAGGGGTCACAGATACGCAGTATTTT	TRBV12-5	TRBJ2-3	-	TRBD2
CASKPAGNQETQYF	TGTGCCAGCAAACCCGCGGGGAATCAAGAGACCCAGTACTTC	TRBV28	TRBJ2-5	-	-
CASRAPGAYEQYF	TGTGCCAGCAGGGCCCCGGGGGCCTACGAGCAGTACTTC	TRBV6-1	TRBJ2-7	-	-
CAISDTVAGTYEQYF	TGTGCCATCAGTGATACTGTAGCGGGGACCTACGAGCAGTACTTC	TRBV10-3	TRBJ2-7	-	TRBD2
CASSVVAGAPGSTEAFF	TGTGCCAGCAGCGTAGTAGCAGGGGCCCCGGGTAGCACTGAAGCTTTCTTT	TRBV9	TRBJ1-1	once	-
CASSRLTGGYEQYF	TGTGCCAGCAGTCGCCTAACAGGGGGCTACGAGCAGTACTTC	TRBV6-5	TRBJ2-7	-	TRBD1
CASSLGAGNTEAFF	TGTGCCAGCAGCTTAGGAGCAGGGAACACTGAAGCTTTCTTT	TRBV7-9	TRBJ1-1	-	-
CASSVDGGSPSGANVLTF	TGTGCCAGCAGCGTAGACGGGGGCAGCCCCTCTGGGGCCAACGTCCTGACTTTC	TRBV9	TRBJ2-6	once	-
CASSLGGWAGENEQYF	TGTGCCAGCAGTTTGGGGGGGTGGGCAGGGGAAAACGAGCAGTACTTC	TRBV27	TRBJ2-7	-	-
CASSPRDGNTEAFF	TGTGCCAGCAGCCCCCGGGACGGAAACACTGAAGCTTTCTTT	TRBV7-6	TRBJ1-1	-	-
CATSRENGGGYTF	TGTGCCACCAGCAGAGAAAACGGCGGGGGCTACACCTTC	TRBV15	TRBJ1-2	-	-
CASSQVQGAGETQYF	TGCGCCAGCAGCCAAGTTCAGGGGGCGGGAGAGACCCAGTACTTC	TRBV4-3	TRBJ2-5	once	TRBD1